This T cell receptor beta chain was captured in a study of T cells in Graves' hyperthyroidism and ophthalmopathy. Study information: Peripheral blood was obtained at initial diagnosis, preceding any treatment. The study, taken as a whole, reports: A model using 13 V-J features told ophthalmopathy apart from stable hyperthyroidism.

The CDR3 runs 14 residues. Germline lookup yields CDR1 SNHLY and CDR2 FYNNEI. Patients were excluded because of uncontrolled infection, other autoimmune disease, pregnancy or lactation. TCR beta CDR3 sequences were amplified from RNA transcripts. In the first-round RT-PCR of the TCR CDR3, the HTBI primer set was used. In TCRdb, the multiplex PCR reads were re-called with MiXCR into one record per CDR3 protein. The sample consists of about 400,000 distinct CDR3 sequences, about 16% of them appearing once. Turning to this clonotype: The antigen remains unidentified. One junction end does not reproduce the germline sequence, and a read error may be involved.

The sample taken for sequencing was blood. The clonotype originates from a woman between 55 and 75 years old with Graves' ophthalmopathy. The chain has TRBV2 and TRBJ2-2; tentatively, D is TRBD2 (6 bases). CDR3 protein: CASIGAASTGGLFF. For the CDR3, the DNA is TGTGCCAGCATTGGGGCAGCGAGCACCGGGGGGCTGTTTTTT.